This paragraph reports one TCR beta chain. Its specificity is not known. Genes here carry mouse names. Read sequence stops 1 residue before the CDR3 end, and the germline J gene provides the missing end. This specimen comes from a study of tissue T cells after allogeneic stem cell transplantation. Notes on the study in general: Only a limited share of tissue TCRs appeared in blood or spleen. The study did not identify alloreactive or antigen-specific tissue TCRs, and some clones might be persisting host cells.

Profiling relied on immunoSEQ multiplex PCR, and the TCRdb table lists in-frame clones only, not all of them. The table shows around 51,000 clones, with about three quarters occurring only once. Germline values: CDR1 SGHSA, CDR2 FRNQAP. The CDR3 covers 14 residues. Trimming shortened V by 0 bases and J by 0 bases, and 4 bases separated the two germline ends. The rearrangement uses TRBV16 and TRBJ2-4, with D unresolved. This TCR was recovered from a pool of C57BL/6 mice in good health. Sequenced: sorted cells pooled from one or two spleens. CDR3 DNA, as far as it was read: TGTGCAAGCAGCTTAGACAGTAGTCAAAACACCTTGTAC. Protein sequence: CASSLDSSQNTLY. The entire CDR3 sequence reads CASSLDSSQNTLYF.